This T cell receptor beta chain was sequenced in a study of cytomegalovirus exposure and HLA in healthy donors. Primers included in the PCR were 60 Vbeta and 13 Jbeta primers. Produced via immunoSEQ multiplex PCR; TCRdb's table is partial and in-frame only. The sample lists approximately 200,000 clones, 75% to 85% seen once, with less than 2% in the top ten. Study observations and caveats: Several of the most significant clusters appeared linked to common viral pathogens, based on a later analysis.

A remark on this clone: The antigen is undetermined.

Unmatched junction bases numbered 4, after V lost 4 bases and J lost 0 bases. This CDR3 has 14 amino acids. The germline V gene has CDR1 SGHNT and CDR2 YYREEE (reference sequence). The origin of this receptor is a girl aged 10 to 17 in good health and CMV-seropositive. The rearrangement links TRBV5-4 to TRBJ2-7, with 7 bases identical to TRBD1. The sequenced sample consisted of PBMCs. CDR3 bases: TGTGCCAGCAGCCCCGGGACAGACTCCTACGAGCAGTACTTC. It codes for CASSPGTDSYEQYF.